This T cell receptor beta chain was captured by sequencing in a study of cytomegalovirus exposure and HLA in healthy donors. Across the study: Falling in the Caucasian-associated ancestry cluster were 80% to 90% of some 400 genotyped donors.

The PCR ran on 60 Vbeta and 13 Jbeta primers. The protocol was immunoSEQ multiplex PCR, while the TCRdb copy is restricted to in-frame clones and leaves out a portion. This table holds some 150,000 clones, around 62% found once. Study conclusions and caveats: V- and J-gene trimming of TCR beta was linked (in a later analysis) to a missense DCLRE1C variant.

The CDR3 is 13 amino acids. Per germline, CDR1 KGHSH and CDR2 LQKENI. Trimming cost V 5 bases and J 8 bases, with 15 bases left between them. While unrecorded immune exposures were likely, the donors were nominally healthy when sampled. This clone was recorded a few times. Its target is unknown. This receptor was taken from a middle-aged man in good health and CMV-seronegative. The sequencing sample was made of PBMCs. V is TRBV18 and J is TRBJ1-2, with D tentatively TRBD1 (5 bases). The CDR3 is CASSDFDSSGYTF. The CDR3 region has the DNA TGTGCCAGCTCAGACTTCGACAGTAGCGGCTACACCTTC.